Listed here are 20 T cell receptor beta chains from one sample, sequenced in a study of regulatory T cells in long-lasting Graves disease. Time point described: persistent/refractory GD, antithyroid drugs over 5 years with positive TRAb. With RNA extracted from PBMCs as input, the TCR library was made. Building of the TCR beta libraries involved iRepertoire HTBI primers and Arm-PCR of CDR3 regions. Each CDR3 protein gets one entry after TCRdb re-called the multiplex PCR reads with MiXCR. The profile shows 310,000 or so distinct CDR3 sequences, about 20% of them singletons. The source material was peripheral blood mononuclear cells (PBMCs), sampled when the disease was refractory, from a patient treated with antithyroid drugs. These receptors were obtained from a female donor with Graves disease.

There are a few counts of this clonotype. This CDR3 is CASSVAYRSSGNTIYF. Written as DNA, the CDR3 is TGTGCCAGCAGCGTAGCTTACAGGAGCTCTGGAAACACCATATATTTT. This chain uses TRBV13 with TRBJ1-3, with D maybe TRBD1 (5 bases). V was cut by 5 bases and J by 0 bases, with 14 bases left in between. This CDR3 spans 16 amino acids. From germline, CDR1 is PRHDT and CDR2 FYEKMQ (reference sequence).

This clonotype was detected only a few times. V gene TRBV6-1 combines with J gene TRBJ1-5; D gene uncertain. V lost 3 bases to trimming and J lost 8 bases, with 14 bases between them. The CDR3 loop spans 14 amino acids. The germline gives CDR1 MNHNS, CDR2 SASEGT. The DNA of the CDR3 is TGTGCCAGCAGTGATATGGGATCTGCCGAGCCCCAGCATTTT. Amino acids: CASSDMGSAEPQHF.

The chain links TRBV27 to TRBJ2-7; a weak D match, TRBD2 (6 bases). The germline gives CDR1 MNHEY, CDR2 SMNVEV (reference sequence). With 3 bases removed from V and 7 bases from J, the gap between germline ends came to 25 bases. This CDR3 has 17 residues. The CDR3 region has the DNA TGTGCCAGCAGTTTGTACGCTGGGGGTACGGGGGACTGGGAGCAGTACTTC. Protein sequence: CASSLYAGGTGDWEQYF.

This clonotype was seen a few times. The chain uses TRBV5-1 and TRBJ2-7; 10 bases align to TRBD1. The length of the CDR3 is 15 residues. With V trimmed by 3 bases and J by 7 bases, 10 bases remained unmatched. Germline CDR1 SGHRS, CDR2 YFSETQ. The DNA for the CDR3 is TGCGCCAGCAGCTCGACAGGGGGCGCGACTCGGGAGCAGTACTTC. It encodes CASSSTGGATREQYF.

This clonotype was found many times. V and J are TRBV20-1 and TRBJ2-5; D is possibly TRBD2 (5 bases). Per germline, CDR1 DFQATT and CDR2 SNEGSKA (reference sequence). The CDR3 covers 14 residues. The germline V and J ends were trimmed by 6 bases and 5 bases, with 19 bases remaining between them. The DNA of the CDR3 is TGCAGTGCGGTTCAAGGCGGGCGAGGCGAGACCCAGTACTTC. This gives the protein CSAVQGGRGETQYF.

This clonotype has at least ten counts. The chain's CDR3 is CASSLALAGGEGEQYF. CDR3 nucleotides: TGTGCCAGCAGCTTAGCCCTGGCAGGGGGCGAAGGCGAGCAGTACTTC. This rearrangement joins TRBV7-9 to TRBJ2-7; TRBD1 matches 8 bases. V was clipped by 0 bases and J by 6 bases; unmatched bases: 10. The CDR3 has 16 amino acids. Germline assignment: CDR1 SEHNR and CDR2 FQNEAQ (reference sequence).

A remark on this clonotype: The junction and the germline gene differ at one end; a read error may be behind it. The V call is TRBV28, the J call TRBJ2-2, with D perhaps assigned TRBD1 or TRBD2 (6 bases each). The CDR3 loop spans 18 amino acids. Germline V gene data show CDR1 as MDHEN and CDR2 as SYDVKM. CDR3 loop: CASSFENTGFRRAGQLFF. In nucleotides, the CDR3 is TGTGCCAGCAGTTTTGAGAATACAGGGTTCCGGAGGGCCGGGCAGCTGTTTTTT.

V and J are TRBV7-3 and TRBJ2-2, with TRBD1 matching 8 bases. Germline values: CDR1 SGHTA, CDR2 FQGTGA. The CDR3 spans 14 residues. V was clipped by 5 bases and J by 7 bases; unmatched bases: 6. The CDR3 region has the DNA TGTGCCAGCAGCGCGACAGGGGAAGGCGGGGAGCTGTTTTTT. It is translated as CASSATGEGGELFF.

This clonotype was found a few times. The rearrangement links TRBV7-6 to TRBJ1-1; no clear D. The V gene's germline CDR1 is SGHVS and CDR2 FNYEAQ. V lost 5 bases to trimming and J lost 1 base, with 14 bases between them. CDR3 length: 15 residues. CDR3 in DNA: TGTGCCAGCAGCCCCCTGGACCATAAGAACACTGAAGCTTTCTTT. Its translation is CASSPLDHKNTEAFF.

This clonotype was counted many times. CDR3 nucleotides: TGTGCCAGCAGTTACGGTGGCACCTCCTACGAGCAGTACTTC. Protein sequence: CASSYGGTSYEQYF. The chain links TRBV6-5 to TRBJ2-7, with D uncertain. V was trimmed by 2 bases and J by 0 bases, leaving 8 bases between them. Germline V lookup: CDR1 MNHEY, CDR2 SVGAGI. The CDR3 totals 14 residues.

The chain recombines TRBV7-8 with TRBJ2-1; TRBD2 matches at 10 bases. CDR3 length: 17 amino acids. V trimming: 1 base; J trimming: 6 bases; junction bases outside the gene matches: 9. Germline V gene data show CDR1 as SGHVS and CDR2 as FQNEAQ. The CDR3 DNA follows: TGTGCCAGCAGCTTAGGACCTGCTAGCGGGGGATTCAATGAGCAGTTCTTC. Its translation is CASSLGPASGGFNEQFF. Drawing the rest from reference TRBV7-8 and TRBJ2-1, the complete variable domain is GAGVSQSPRYKVAKRGQDVALRCDPISGHVSLFWYQQALGQGPEFLTYFQNEAQLDKSGLPSDRFFAERPEGSVSTLKIQRTQQEDSAVYLCASSLGPASGGFNEQFFGPGTRLTVL.

Concerning this clonotype: A far larger clone is only one base removed, so a read error is likely. The final CDR3 position lacks the conserved phenylalanine or tryptophan, pointing to a likely read error. The genes are TRBV2 and TRBJ2-7; D may be TRBD1 or TRBD2 (6 bases each). Germline lookup yields CDR1 SNHLY and CDR2 FYNNEI. Trimming cost V 5 bases and J 7 bases, with 15 bases left between them. The CDR3 is 13 residues long. The CDR3 loop is CASSFGGGGEQYL. CDR3 bases: TGTGCCAGCAGTTTCGGGGGCGGCGGGGAGCAGTACCTC.

This clonotype was counted at least ten times. This sequence joins TRBV7-2 and TRBJ2-6; D may correspond to TRBD1 or TRBD2 (5 bases each). CDR3 length equals 15 residues. V gave up 5 bases and J gave up 0 bases, with 8 bases separating them. Germline loops: CDR1 SGHTA, CDR2 FQGNSA. CDR3 loop: CASSEGPSGANVLTF. Written as DNA, the CDR3 is TGTGCCAGCAGCGAGGGACCCTCTGGGGCCAACGTCCTGACTTTC.

The table lists this clonotype with a few counts. This chain links TRBV19 with TRBJ1-4; D not certain. The CDR3 length is 15 residues. Trimming stripped 4 bases from V and 2 bases from J, with 11 bases between. Germline V gene lookup returns CDR1 LNHDA and CDR2 SQIVND (reference sequence). The CDR3 loop reads CASSTWMPTNEKLFF. In nucleotides, the CDR3 is TGTGCCAGTAGTACCTGGATGCCTACTAATGAAAAACTGTTTTTT. The entire variable domain, with the rest obtained from reference TRBV19 and TRBJ1-4, is as follows: DGGITQSPKYLFRKEGQNVTLSCEQNLNHDAMYWYRQDPGQGLRLIYYSQIVNDFQKGDIAEGYSVSREKKESFPLTVTSAQKNPTAFYLCASSTWMPTNEKLFFGSGTQLSVL.

The rearrangement links TRBV5-1 to TRBJ1-2; 7 bases fit TRBD1. This CDR3 has 14 amino acids. Germline CDR1 and CDR2: SGHRS and YFSETQ. J lost 2 bases, V lost 1 base, and 2 bases had no gene match. CDR3: CASSLSGQNYGYTF. The CDR3 region has the DNA TGCGCCAGCAGCTTGTCGGGACAGAACTATGGCTACACCTTC.

This clonotype occurred many times. The gene calls are TRBV5-1 and TRBJ2-7, with TRBD2 as a possible D gene (7 bases). The CDR3 totals 13 residues. Germline assignment: CDR1 SGHRS and CDR2 YFSETQ. Trimming left V 6 bases short and J 2 bases short, with 12 bases between. The CDR3 coding sequence is TGCGCCAGCACCCGGGGGGACACCTACGAGCAGTACTTC. Protein sequence: CASTRGDTYEQYF.

The table lists this clonotype with a few counts. J is TRBJ2-7 and V is TRBV7-9; 8 bases are shared with TRBD1. J lost 7 bases, V lost 4 bases, and 15 bases had no gene match. The CDR3 sequence is 16 residues long. CDR1 and CDR2 (germline): SEHNR, FQNEAQ (reference sequence). CDR3 region: CASSSARTGPRVEQYF. The CDR3 DNA follows: TGTGCCAGCAGCTCAGCCCGGACAGGGCCCCGTGTAGAGCAGTACTTC.

The chain is built from TRBV4-1 and TRBJ1-6; weak D call: TRBD1 (5 bases). Germline loops: CDR1 MGHRA, CDR2 YSYEKL. This CDR3 region has 14 residues. V lost 4 bases to trimming and J lost 10 bases, with 14 bases between them. CDR3 sequence reads: CASSLDERGSPLHF. Written as DNA, the CDR3 is TGCGCCAGCAGCCTTGATGAAAGGGGATCACCCCTCCACTTT.

In this sample, this clonotype turned up many times. The V call is TRBV12-3 or TRBV12-4, the J call TRBJ2-7; 7 bases align to TRBD2. The CDR3 loop spans 15 amino acids. After removal of 2 bases from V and 1 base from J, the junction contained 5 bases not matched to a gene. The CDR3 sequence is CASSLRGSNSYEQYF. The CDR3, as DNA: TGTGCCAGCAGTTTACGCGGGAGTAATTCCTACGAGCAGTACTTC.

V is TRBV4-1 and J is TRBJ2-3; D gene ambiguous. Looked up from germline, CDR1 is MGHRA and CDR2 is YSYEKL. CDR3 size: 13 residues. V lost 3 bases to trimming and J lost 5 bases, with 9 bases between them. The CDR3 sequence: CASSQLVLDTQYF. The DNA of the CDR3 is TGCGCCAGCAGCCAGCTAGTATTAGATACGCAGTATTTT.